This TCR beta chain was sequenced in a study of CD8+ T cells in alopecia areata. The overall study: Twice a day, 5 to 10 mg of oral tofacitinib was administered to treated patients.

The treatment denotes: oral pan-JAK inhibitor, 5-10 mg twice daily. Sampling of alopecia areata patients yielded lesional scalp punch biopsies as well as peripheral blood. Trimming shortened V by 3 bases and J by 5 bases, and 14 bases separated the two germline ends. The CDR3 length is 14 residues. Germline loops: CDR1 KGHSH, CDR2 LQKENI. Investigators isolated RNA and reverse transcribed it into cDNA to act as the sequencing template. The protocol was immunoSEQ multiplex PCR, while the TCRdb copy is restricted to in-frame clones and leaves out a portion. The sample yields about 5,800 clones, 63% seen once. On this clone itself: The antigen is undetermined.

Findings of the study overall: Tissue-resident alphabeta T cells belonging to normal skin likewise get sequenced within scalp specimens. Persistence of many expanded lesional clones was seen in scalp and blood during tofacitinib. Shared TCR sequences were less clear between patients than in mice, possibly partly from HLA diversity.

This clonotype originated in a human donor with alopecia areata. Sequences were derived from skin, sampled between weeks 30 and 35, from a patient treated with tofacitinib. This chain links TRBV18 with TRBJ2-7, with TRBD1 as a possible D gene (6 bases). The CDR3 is CASSPTGTYDEQYF. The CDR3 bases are TGTGCCAGCTCACCCACAGGGACATACGACGAGCAGTACTTC.